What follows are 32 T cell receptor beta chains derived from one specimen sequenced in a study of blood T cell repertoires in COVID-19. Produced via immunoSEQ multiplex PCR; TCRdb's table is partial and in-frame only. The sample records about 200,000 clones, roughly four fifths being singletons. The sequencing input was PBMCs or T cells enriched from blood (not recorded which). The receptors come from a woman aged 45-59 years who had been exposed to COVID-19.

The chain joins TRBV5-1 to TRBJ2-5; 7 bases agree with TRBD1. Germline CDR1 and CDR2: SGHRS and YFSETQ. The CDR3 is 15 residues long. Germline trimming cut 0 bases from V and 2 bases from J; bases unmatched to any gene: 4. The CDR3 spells CASSLEGARQETQYF. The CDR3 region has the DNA TGCGCCAGCAGCTTGGAGGGGGCGCGGCAAGAGACCCAGTACTTC.

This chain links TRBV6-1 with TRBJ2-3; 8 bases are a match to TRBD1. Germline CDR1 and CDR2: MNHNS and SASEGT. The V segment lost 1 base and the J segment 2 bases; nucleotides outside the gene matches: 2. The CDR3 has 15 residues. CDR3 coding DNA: TGTGCCAGCAGTGAAGGGACAGGGATCACAGATACGCAGTATTTT. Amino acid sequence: CASSEGTGITDTQYF.

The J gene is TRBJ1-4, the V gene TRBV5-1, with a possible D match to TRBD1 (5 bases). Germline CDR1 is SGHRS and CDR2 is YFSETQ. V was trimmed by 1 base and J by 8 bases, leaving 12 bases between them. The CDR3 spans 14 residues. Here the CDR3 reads CASSLNGAREKLFF. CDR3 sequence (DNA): TGCGCCAGCAGCTTGAATGGGGCCAGGGAAAAACTGTTTTTT.

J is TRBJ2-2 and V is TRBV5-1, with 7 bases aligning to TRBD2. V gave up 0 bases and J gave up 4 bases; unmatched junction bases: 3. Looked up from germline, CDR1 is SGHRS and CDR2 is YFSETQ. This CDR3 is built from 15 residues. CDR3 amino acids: CASSLDLAVTGELFF. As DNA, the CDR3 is TGCGCCAGCAGCTTGGATCTAGCGGTCACCGGGGAGCTGTTTTTT.

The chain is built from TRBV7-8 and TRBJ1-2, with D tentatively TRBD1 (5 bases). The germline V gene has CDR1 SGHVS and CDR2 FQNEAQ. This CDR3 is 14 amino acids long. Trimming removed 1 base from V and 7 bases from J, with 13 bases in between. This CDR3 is CASSLVSGSGGYTF. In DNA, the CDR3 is TGTGCCAGCAGCTTAGTATCAGGGTCCGGTGGCTACACCTTC.

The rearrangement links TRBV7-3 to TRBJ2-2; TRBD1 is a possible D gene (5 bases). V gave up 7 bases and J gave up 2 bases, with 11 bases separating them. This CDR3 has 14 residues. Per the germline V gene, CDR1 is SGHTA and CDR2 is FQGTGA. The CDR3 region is CASTKDRNTGELFF. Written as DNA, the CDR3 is TGTGCCAGCACAAAAGACAGAAACACCGGGGAGCTGTTTTTT.

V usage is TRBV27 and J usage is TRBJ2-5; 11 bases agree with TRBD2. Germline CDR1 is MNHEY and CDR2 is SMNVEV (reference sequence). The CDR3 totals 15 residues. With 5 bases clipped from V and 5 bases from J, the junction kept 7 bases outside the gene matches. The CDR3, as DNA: TGTGCCAGCAGTCCTGGGACTAGCGGCGAGGAGACCCAGTACTTC. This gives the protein CASSPGTSGEETQYF.

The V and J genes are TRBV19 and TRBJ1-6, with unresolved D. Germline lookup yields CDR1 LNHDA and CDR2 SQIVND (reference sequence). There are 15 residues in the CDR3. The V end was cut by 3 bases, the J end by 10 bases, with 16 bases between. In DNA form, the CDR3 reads TGTGCCAGTAGTATGTCTAAACAACTCGGGTCACCCCTCCACTTT. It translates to CASSMSKQLGSPLHF.

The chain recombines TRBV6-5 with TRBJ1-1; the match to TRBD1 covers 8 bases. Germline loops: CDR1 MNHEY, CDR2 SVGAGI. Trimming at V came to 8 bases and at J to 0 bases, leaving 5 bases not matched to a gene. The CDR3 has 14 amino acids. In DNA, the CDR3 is TGTGCCAGCGGGACAGGACCCTTGAACACTGAAGCTTTCTTT. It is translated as CASGTGPLNTEAFF.

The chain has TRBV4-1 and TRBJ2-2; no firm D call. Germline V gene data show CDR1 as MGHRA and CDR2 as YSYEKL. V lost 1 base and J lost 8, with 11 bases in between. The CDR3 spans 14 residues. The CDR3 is CASSQAPLQGELFF. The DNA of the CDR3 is TGCGCCAGCAGCCAAGCCCCTTTACAGGGGGAGCTGTTTTTT.

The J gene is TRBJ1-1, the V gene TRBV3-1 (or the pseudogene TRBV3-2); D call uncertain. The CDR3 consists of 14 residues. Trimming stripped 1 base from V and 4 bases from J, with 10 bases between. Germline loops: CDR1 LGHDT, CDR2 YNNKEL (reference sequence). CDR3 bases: TGTGCCAGCAGCCAAGGGCGGGTAGGCACTGAAGCTTTCTTT. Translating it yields CASSQGRVGTEAFF.

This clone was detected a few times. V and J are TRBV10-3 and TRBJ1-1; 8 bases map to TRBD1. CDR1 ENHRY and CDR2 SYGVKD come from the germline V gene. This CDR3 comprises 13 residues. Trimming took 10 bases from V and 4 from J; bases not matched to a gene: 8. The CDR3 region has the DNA TGTGCCACCATGACAGGGGCGGGCACTGAAGCTTTCTTT. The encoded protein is CATMTGAGTEAFF.

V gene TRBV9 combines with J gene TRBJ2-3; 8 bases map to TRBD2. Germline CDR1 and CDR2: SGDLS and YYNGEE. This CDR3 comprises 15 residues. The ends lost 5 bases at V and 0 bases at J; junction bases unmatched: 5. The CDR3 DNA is TGTGCCAGCAGTCGCTCGGGGGGGAGCACAGATACGCAGTATTTT. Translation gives CASSRSGGSTDTQYF.

The CDR3 DNA follows: TGTGCCATCAGTGCCGGGACAGGGGGATCTGGGGCCAACGTCCTGACTTTC. This translates into CAISAGTGGSGANVLTF. The chain links TRBV10-3 to TRBJ2-6; TRBD1 matches 11 bases. Trimming took 4 bases from V and 1 from J; bases not matched to a gene: 3. Germline-derived CDR1 and CDR2 are ENHRY and SYGVKD. This CDR3 comprises 17 residues.

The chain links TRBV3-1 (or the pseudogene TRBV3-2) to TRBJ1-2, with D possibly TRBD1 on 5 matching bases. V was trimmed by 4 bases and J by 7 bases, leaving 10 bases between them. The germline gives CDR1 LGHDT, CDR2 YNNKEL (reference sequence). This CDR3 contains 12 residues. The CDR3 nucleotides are TGTGCCAGCAGCCTGCTAGGGGTTGGCTACACCTTC. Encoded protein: CASSLLGVGYTF.

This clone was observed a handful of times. The CDR3 reads CASSPGPRGGEDEQFF. CDR3 bases: TGTGCCAGCAGCCCCGGACCGAGGGGGGGGGAGGATGAGCAGTTCTTC. This chain joins TRBV4-2 and TRBJ2-1; tentatively, D is TRBD2 (7 bases). The CDR3 covers 16 residues. Germline V gives CDR1 LGHNA, CDR2 YNFKEQ. V was pared by 4 bases and J by 8 bases, with 21 bases between.

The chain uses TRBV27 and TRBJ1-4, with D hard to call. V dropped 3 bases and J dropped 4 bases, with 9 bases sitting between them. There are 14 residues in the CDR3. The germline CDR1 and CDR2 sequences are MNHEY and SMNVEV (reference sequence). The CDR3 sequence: CASSLRRVNEKLFF. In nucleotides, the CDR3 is TGTGCCAGCAGTTTGAGACGGGTTAATGAAAAACTGTTTTTT.

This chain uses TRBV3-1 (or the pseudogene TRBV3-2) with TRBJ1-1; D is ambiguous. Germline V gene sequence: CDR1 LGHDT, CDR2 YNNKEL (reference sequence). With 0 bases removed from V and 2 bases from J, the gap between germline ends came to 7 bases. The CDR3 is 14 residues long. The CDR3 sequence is CASSQDGSNTEAFF. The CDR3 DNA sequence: TGTGCCAGCAGCCAAGATGGGAGCAACACTGAAGCTTTCTTT.

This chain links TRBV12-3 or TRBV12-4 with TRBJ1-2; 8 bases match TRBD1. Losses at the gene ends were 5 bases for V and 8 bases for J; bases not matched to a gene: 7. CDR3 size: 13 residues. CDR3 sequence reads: CASSPTGAGGYTF. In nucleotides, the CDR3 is TGTGCCAGCAGTCCGACAGGGGCGGGAGGCTACACCTTC.

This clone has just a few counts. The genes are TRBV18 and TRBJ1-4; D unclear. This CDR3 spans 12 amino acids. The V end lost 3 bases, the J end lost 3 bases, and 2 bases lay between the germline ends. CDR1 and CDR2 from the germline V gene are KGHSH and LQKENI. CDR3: CASSPSNEKLFF. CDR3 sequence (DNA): TGTGCCAGCTCACCCTCTAATGAAAAACTGTTTTTT. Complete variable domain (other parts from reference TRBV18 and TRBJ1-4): NAGVMQNPRHLVRRRGQEARLRCSPMKGHSHVYWYRQLPEEGLKFMVYLQKENIIDESGMPKERFSAEFPKEGPSILRIQQVVRGDSAAYFCASSPSNEKLFFGSGTQLSVL.

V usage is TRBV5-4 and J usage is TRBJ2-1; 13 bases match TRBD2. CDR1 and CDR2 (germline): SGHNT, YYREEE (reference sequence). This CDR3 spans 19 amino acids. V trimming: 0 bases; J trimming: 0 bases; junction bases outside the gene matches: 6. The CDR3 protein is CASSLGTSGGSRSYNEQFF. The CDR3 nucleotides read TGTGCCAGCAGCTTGGGGACTAGCGGGGGTTCCCGCTCCTACAATGAGCAGTTCTTC.

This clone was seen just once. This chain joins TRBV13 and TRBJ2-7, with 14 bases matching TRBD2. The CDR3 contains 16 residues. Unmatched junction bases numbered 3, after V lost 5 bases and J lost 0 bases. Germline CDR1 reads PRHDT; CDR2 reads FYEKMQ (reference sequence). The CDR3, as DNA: TGTGCCAGCAGCCTGGGACTAGCGGGGGCCTCCTACGAGCAGTACTTC. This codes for CASSLGLAGASYEQYF. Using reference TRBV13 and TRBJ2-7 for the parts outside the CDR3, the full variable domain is AAGVIQSPRHLIKEKRETATLKCYPIPRHDTVYWYQQGPGQDPQFLISFYEKMQSDKGSIPDRFSAQQFSDYHSELNMSSLELGDSALYFCASSLGLAGASYEQYFGPGTRLTVT.

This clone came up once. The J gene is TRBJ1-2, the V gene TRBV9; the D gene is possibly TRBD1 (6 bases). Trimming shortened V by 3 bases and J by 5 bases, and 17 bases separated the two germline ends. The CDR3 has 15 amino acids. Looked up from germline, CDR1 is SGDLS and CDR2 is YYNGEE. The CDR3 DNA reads TGTGCCAGCAGCGATTCCGGGACATCAGTATATGGCTACACCTTC. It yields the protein CASSDSGTSVYGYTF.

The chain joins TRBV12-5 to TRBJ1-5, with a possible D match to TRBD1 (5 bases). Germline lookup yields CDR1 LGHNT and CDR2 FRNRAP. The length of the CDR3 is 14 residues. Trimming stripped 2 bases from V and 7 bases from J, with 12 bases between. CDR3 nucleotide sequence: TGTGCTAGTGGTTTGCTGGGGGGTCACCAGCCCCAGCATTTT. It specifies CASGLLGGHQPQHF.

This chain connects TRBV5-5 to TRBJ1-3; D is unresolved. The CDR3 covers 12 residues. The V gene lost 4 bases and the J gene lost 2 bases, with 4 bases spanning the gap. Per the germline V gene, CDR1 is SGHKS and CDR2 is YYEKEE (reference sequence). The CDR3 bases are TGTGCCAGCAGCACAGCTGGAAACACCATATATTTT. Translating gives CASSTAGNTIYF.

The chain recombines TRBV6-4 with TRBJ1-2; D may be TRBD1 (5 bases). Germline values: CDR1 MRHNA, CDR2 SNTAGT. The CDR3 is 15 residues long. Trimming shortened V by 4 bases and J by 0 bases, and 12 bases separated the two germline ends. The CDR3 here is CASSGDSRPNYGYTF. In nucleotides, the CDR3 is TGTGCCAGCAGTGGAGACAGCCGTCCTAACTATGGCTACACCTTC.

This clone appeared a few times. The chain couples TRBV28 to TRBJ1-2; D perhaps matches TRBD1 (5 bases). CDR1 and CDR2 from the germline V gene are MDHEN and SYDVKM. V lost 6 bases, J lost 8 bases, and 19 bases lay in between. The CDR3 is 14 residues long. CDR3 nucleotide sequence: TGTGCCAGCAGCCGACCCAGGGCCTCCTCCGGCTACACCTTC. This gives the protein CASSRPRASSGYTF.

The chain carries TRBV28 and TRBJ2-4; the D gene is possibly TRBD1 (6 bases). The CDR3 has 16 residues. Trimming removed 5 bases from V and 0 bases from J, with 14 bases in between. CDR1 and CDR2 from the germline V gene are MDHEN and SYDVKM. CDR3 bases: TGTGCCAGCAGTCCCGGGACAAATCTAGCCAAAAACATTCAGTACTTC. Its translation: CASSPGTNLAKNIQYF.

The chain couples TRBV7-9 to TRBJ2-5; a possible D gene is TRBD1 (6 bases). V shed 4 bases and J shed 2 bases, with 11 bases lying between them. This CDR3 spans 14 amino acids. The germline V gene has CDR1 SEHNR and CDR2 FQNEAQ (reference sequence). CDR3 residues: CASSSLDRQETQYF. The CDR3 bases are TGTGCCAGCAGCTCTTTAGACAGGCAAGAGACCCAGTACTTC.

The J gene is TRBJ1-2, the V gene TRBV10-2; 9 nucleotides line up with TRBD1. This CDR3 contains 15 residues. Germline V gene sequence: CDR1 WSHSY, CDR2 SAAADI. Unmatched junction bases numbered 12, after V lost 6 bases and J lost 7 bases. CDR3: CASRTSTGGFGGYTF. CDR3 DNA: TGCGCCAGCAGGACCTCAACAGGGGGCTTCGGTGGCTACACCTTC.

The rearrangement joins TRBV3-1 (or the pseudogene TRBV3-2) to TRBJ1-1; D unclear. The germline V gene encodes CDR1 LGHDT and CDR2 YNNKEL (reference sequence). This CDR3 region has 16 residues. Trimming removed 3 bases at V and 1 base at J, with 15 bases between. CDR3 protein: CASSQVRSPRNTEAFF. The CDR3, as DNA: TGTGCCAGCAGCCAGGTAAGATCACCTAGGAACACTGAAGCTTTCTTT.

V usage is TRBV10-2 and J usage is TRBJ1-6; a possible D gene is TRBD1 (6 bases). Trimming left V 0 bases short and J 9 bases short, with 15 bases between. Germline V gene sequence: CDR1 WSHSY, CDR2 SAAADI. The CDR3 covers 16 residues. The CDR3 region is CASSESGGGYFSPLHF. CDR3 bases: TGCGCCAGCAGTGAGTCAGGGGGGGGGTATTTTTCACCCCTCCACTTT.